The clone carrying this T cell receptor beta chain was recorded at least ten times. Via MiXCR, TCRdb re-called the RACE reads, giving one row per CDR3 protein. Of fewer than 70,000 distinct CDR3 sequences in the sample, 11% were seen once. The data originate from a study of human T cells and chemical hapten exposure. Noted time point: pre-sensitization, week 0. As to treatment: therapeutic diphenylcyclopropenone sensitization with weekly scalp DPC. RNA extraction used unfractionated whole blood as the source of total RNA. Germline-derived CDR1 and CDR2 are SEHNR and FQNEAQ (reference sequence). V was shortened by 5 bases and J by 6 bases, with 30 bases between the two germline ends. The CDR3 is 19 residues long.

This receptor was identified in a woman aged 45-60 years with alopecia areata. Some clones in this sample may be carry-over from other donors' samples. Sequenced here: whole blood, sampled in connection with sensitization to the hapten diphenylcyclopropenone (DPC). The chain combines TRBV7-9 with TRBJ2-3; D possibly matches TRBD1 or TRBD2 (7 bases each). The CDR3 DNA follows: TGTGCCAGCAGCCCCGTGGGAGGGGGCTATGGGGCCATGGGGGATACGCAGTATTTT. This gives the protein CASSPVGGGYGAMGDTQYF.